These 18 T cell receptor beta chains were sequenced from one sample in a study of post-analysis software for immune sequencing data. The TCR beta cDNA libraries carried unique molecular identifiers. TCRdb re-called the PCR reads with MiXCR, one entry per CDR3 protein. Of about 820,000 distinct CDR3 sequences listed, approximately 53% are singletons. The study's findings and limits: The five TRBV segments detected at higher frequency in patients than in controls included TRBV5-6, TRBV5-1 and TRBV20-1.

These TCRs are of unknown antigen specificity. Sequenced sample: blood. These receptors all stem from a girl aged 5 to 17 with multiple sclerosis.

The chain couples TRBV20-1 to TRBJ2-1; 8 nucleotides match TRBD1. The J call could be wrong; TRBJ2-7 is a better fit for the DNA end. CDR1 and CDR2 from the germline V gene are DFQATT and SNEGSKA (reference sequence). The CDR3 extends over 13 amino acids. CDR3 bases: TGCAGTGCCCGGACAGGGTCAAACTACGAGCAGTACTTC. Translation: CSARTGSNYEQYF.

This clonotype was seen more than once but under ten times. This chain uses TRBV7-9 with TRBJ2-3, with D unclear. The CDR3 is 12 amino acids. CDR1 is SEHNR, CDR2 FQNEAQ, per germline (reference sequence). The V end lost 4 bases, the J end lost 6 bases, and 8 bases lay between the germline ends. CDR3 nucleotides: TGTGCCAGCAGCTACAGACCTGATACGCAGTATTTT. It translates to CASSYRPDTQYF. Full variable domain (outside the CDR3, taken from reference TRBV7-9 and TRBJ2-3): DTGVSQNPRHKITKRGQNVTFRCDPISEHNRLYWYRQTLGQGPEFLTYFQNEAQLEKSRLLSDRFSAERPKGSFSTLEIQRTEQGDSAMYLCASSYRPDTQYFGPGTRLTVL.

This clonotype was seen only a few times. CDR3 nucleotide sequence: TGCAGTGCTCACCGGCCATACCGGGACAGAGACAATGAGCAGTTCTTC. Translating it yields CSAHRPYRDRDNEQFF. The chain carries TRBV20-1 and TRBJ2-1, with 7 bases identical to TRBD1. The CDR3 is made up of 16 amino acids. The ends lost 5 bases at V and 5 bases at J; junction bases unmatched: 15. Germline V gene lookup returns CDR1 DFQATT and CDR2 SNEGSKA (reference sequence).

This clonotype was detected a few times. The rearrangement joins TRBV3-1 to TRBJ2-1; 9 nucleotides match TRBD2. This CDR3 is 16 amino acids long. Trimming took 2 bases from V and 3 from J; bases not matched to a gene: 5. The germline CDR1 and CDR2 sequences are LGHDT and YNNKEL (reference sequence). The CDR3, as DNA: TGTGCCAGCAGCCAATGGTCTAGCGGGGACTACAATGAGCAGTTCTTC. Encoded protein: CASSQWSSGDYNEQFF.

This clonotype was observed a few times. This chain connects TRBV5-5 to TRBJ1-2; D is unclear. This CDR3 spans 15 amino acids. Germline CDR1 SGHKS, CDR2 YYEKEE (reference sequence). The germline V and J ends were trimmed by 0 bases and 0 bases, with 9 bases remaining between them. The CDR3 spells CASSLADGANYGYTF. CDR3 DNA sequence: TGTGCCAGCAGCTTGGCCGATGGCGCTAACTATGGCTACACCTTC.

V is TRBV7-3 and J is TRBJ2-7, with D possibly TRBD2 on 6 matching bases. The germline V and J ends were trimmed by 5 bases and 2 bases, with 25 bases remaining between them. This CDR3 spans 18 amino acids. Germline V CDR1 and CDR2: SGHTA, FQGTGA. CDR3 in amino acids: CASSPSGLLTSRPYEQYF. CDR3 nucleotides: TGTGCCAGCAGCCCCTCGGGACTGCTGACTAGTCGCCCCTACGAGCAGTACTTC.

This clonotype was seen more than once but under ten times. This chain links TRBV10-2 with TRBJ2-7, with 9 bases fitting TRBD2. CDR1 is WSHSY and CDR2 is SAAADI in the germline V gene. Germline trimming cut 10 bases from V and 4 bases from J; bases unmatched to any gene: 11. The CDR3 runs 14 residues. CDR3 nucleotides: TGCGCCACCAAACGGCTAGCGGGGATTTACGAGCAGTACTTC. It yields the protein CATKRLAGIYEQYF.

The V and J genes are TRBV12-3 or TRBV12-4 and TRBJ1-1, with TRBD1 as a possible D gene (5 bases). The CDR3 has 13 amino acids. The V end was cut by 6 bases, the J end by 2 bases, with 10 bases between. Written as DNA, the CDR3 is TGTGCCAGCAGGACACAGGAAAACACTGAAGCTTTCTTT. Its protein is CASRTQENTEAFF.

The rearrangement uses TRBV14 and TRBJ2-7; a possible D gene is TRBD1 (6 bases). This CDR3 contains 20 residues. Trimming left V 0 bases short and J 0 bases short, with 24 bases between. Germline V gene data show CDR1 as SGHDN and CDR2 as FVKESK. CDR3 region: CASSQDHRAKDRPFSYEQYF. CDR3 DNA sequence: TGTGCCAGCAGCCAAGATCACCGTGCCAAGGACAGACCTTTCTCCTACGAGCAGTACTTC. The full variable domain, its missing parts supplied by reference TRBV14 and TRBJ2-7, is EAGVTQFPSHSVIEKGQTVTLRCDPISGHDNLYWYRRVMGKEIKFLLHFVKESKQDESGMPNNRFLAERTGGTYSTLKVQPAELEDSGVYFCASSQDHRAKDRPFSYEQYFGPGTRLTVT.

In this sample, this clonotype turned up once. The V gene is TRBV7-2, the J gene TRBJ1-6; 7 bases are shared with TRBD1. CDR1 and CDR2 (germline): SGHTA, FQGNSA. This CDR3 is 15 amino acids long. V gave up 6 bases and J gave up 6 bases; unmatched junction bases: 8. The CDR3 here is CASSRQGGVNSPLHF. DNA of the CDR3: TGTGCCAGCAGTCGACAGGGTGGCGTTAATTCACCCCTCCACTTT.

V is TRBV5-1 and J is TRBJ2-7; D possibly corresponds to TRBD1 (6 bases). The CDR3 sequence is 15 residues long. The V and J ends lost 6 bases and 7 bases respectively, with 23 bases between them. CDR1 is SGHRS and CDR2 is YFSETQ in the germline V gene. The CDR3: CASTSGTSVLREQYF. CDR3 in DNA: TGCGCCAGCACCAGTGGGACATCCGTCCTAAGGGAGCAGTACTTC.

To note about this clonotype: Compared with germline, one end of the junction differs, possibly owing to a read error. The chain combines TRBV12-3 or TRBV12-4 with TRBJ2-3; 7 bases agree with TRBD1. The CDR3 sequence is 16 residues long. For the CDR3, the DNA is TGTGCCAGCAGCAGCGGACAGGCATCCTTTTCGGATACGCGGTATTTT. Encoded protein: CASSSGQASFSDTRYF.

V and J are TRBV16 and TRBJ2-3; D gene unclear. Per germline, CDR1 KGHSY and CDR2 FQNENV. V lost 2 bases, J lost 2 bases, and 11 bases lay in between. The CDR3 runs 15 residues. Here the CDR3 reads CASSQLRYNTDTQYF. CDR3 nucleotides: TGTGCCAGCAGCCAACTCAGGTACAACACAGATACGCAGTATTTT.

The chain links TRBV9 to TRBJ2-7; 9 bases fit TRBD2. The CDR3 extends over 16 amino acids. V lost 2 bases and J lost 5; bases outside the gene matches: 11. Per germline, CDR1 SGDLS and CDR2 YYNGEE. CDR3 amino acids: CASSVTSGTSYHEQYF. The CDR3 DNA reads as TGTGCCAGCAGCGTGACCTCCGGGACTAGCTACCACGAGCAGTACTTC.

The V call is TRBV6-5, the J call TRBJ2-7, with D possibly matching TRBD1 (6 bases). CDR3 length: 14 residues. V lost 2 bases and J lost 3, with 11 bases in between. CDR1 is MNHEY and CDR2 is SVGAGI in the germline V gene. CDR3 sequence reads: CASSYGQGLYEQYF. As DNA, the CDR3 is TGTGCCAGCAGTTACGGCCAGGGGCTCTACGAGCAGTACTTC.

This clonotype was counted between two and nine times. This chain joins TRBV25-1 and TRBJ1-5; TRBD1 matches at 9 bases. V shed 5 bases and J 5 bases; nucleotides not matched to a gene: 13. Germline V gene data show CDR1 as MGHDK and CDR2 as SYGVNS. The CDR3 is made up of 17 amino acids. CDR3 protein: CASSPGTGFMGDQPQHF. The CDR3 nucleotides read TGTGCCAGCAGTCCCGGGACAGGGTTTATGGGGGATCAGCCCCAGCATTTT.

This rearrangement joins TRBV2 to TRBJ2-7; tentatively, D is TRBD2 (7 bases). The CDR3 has 15 amino acids. The germline V gene has CDR1 SNHLY and CDR2 FYNNEI. Trimming removed 0 bases from V and 2 bases from J, with 11 bases in between. The CDR3 DNA is TGTGCCAGCAGTGAAGCAGGGGGAGGGCCCTACGAGCAGTACTTC. Amino acids: CASSEAGGGPYEQYF.

Points on this clonotype: Germline and junction disagree at one end, which may indicate a read error. The chain is built from TRBV12-3 or TRBV12-4 and TRBJ1-2, with D maybe TRBD1 (5 bases). The CDR3 length is 15 residues. In DNA, the CDR3 is TGTGCCAGTAGTTTAGCATTCGACAGCCTCTATGGCTACACCTTC. Translation gives CASSLAFDSLYGYTF.